Listed here are 4 T cell receptor beta chains from one sample, sequenced in a study of CD8+CD57+ T cells in acquired aplastic anemia (dated by TCRdb to 2016 to 2018). These reads were obtained on an Illumina HiSeq 2000. Genomic DNA served as template for TCR beta VDJ combination and CDR3 sequence profiling. TCRdb took the public reads, trimmed them with fastp at Q25, ran MiXCR for clone calling and kept in-frame beta chains. Rows matching on CDR3 protein sequence are summarized as one entry with the most common DNA and genes. The sample profile shows fewer than 200,000 distinct CDR3 sequences; over 40% of them were found once. About 1.8% of the sample lies in the top ten. Expansion of CD8+CD57+ cells had been shown by flow cytometry in the patients chosen for sequencing. What was sequenced was sorted CD4+, CD8+, or CD8+CD57+ T cells (not recorded which) from PBMCs. These receptors all stem from a human donor with aplastic anemia.

Here the CDR3 reads CASSYRNNEQFF. The CDR3, as DNA: TGTGCCAGCAGCTATCGGAACAATGAGCAGTTCTTC. The chain recombines TRBV7-6 with TRBJ2-1; the D is unclear. Trimming shortened V by 4 bases and J by 5 bases, and 6 bases separated the two germline ends. The CDR3 consists of 12 residues. Germline V gene data show CDR1 as SGHVS and CDR2 as FNYEAQ.

This clonotype was seen many times. V gene TRBV6-2 or TRBV6-3 combines with J gene TRBJ2-2, with TRBD1 as a possible D gene (6 bases). This CDR3 has 14 amino acids. CDR1 is MNHEY, CDR2 SVGEGT, per germline. V dropped 6 bases and J dropped 7 bases, with 15 bases sitting between them. The CDR3 nucleotides are TGTGCCAGCAGCCTAAGGGGGACAATCGGGGAGCTGTTTTTT. Residues: CASSLRGTIGELFF.

This chain links TRBV7-8 with TRBJ2-3; 9 positions match TRBD1. The CDR3 loop spans 16 amino acids. The germline V gene encodes CDR1 SGHVS and CDR2 FQNEAQ. The trim removed 3 bases at V and 0 bases at J, leaving 4 bases unmatched. This CDR3 reads CASSLSGTGSTDTQYF. The CDR3 region has the DNA TGTGCCAGCAGCTTGTCTGGGACAGGGAGCACAGATACGCAGTATTTT.

The CDR3 spells CATSSSYGGGGFF. The CDR3 DNA follows: TGTGCCACCAGCAGCAGCTACGGGGGAGGGGGGTTCTTC. The chain carries TRBV15 and TRBJ2-1; possible D gene TRBD2, 7 bases. This CDR3 region has 13 residues. Germline values: CDR1 LNHNV, CDR2 YYDKDF (reference sequence). The V end was cut by 3 bases, the J end by 15 bases, with 18 bases between.